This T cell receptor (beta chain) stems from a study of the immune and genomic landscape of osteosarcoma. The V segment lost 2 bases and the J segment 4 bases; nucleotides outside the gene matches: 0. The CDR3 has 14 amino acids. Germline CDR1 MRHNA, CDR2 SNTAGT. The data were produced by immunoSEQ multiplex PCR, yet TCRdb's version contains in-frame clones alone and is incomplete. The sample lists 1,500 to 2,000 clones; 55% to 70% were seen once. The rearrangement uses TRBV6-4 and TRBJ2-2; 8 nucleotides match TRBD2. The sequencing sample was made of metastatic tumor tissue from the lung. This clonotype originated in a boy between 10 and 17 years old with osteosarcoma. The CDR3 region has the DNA TGTGCCAGCAGTGACGGGACTAGCACCGGGGAGCTGTTTTTT. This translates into CASSDGTSTGELFF.